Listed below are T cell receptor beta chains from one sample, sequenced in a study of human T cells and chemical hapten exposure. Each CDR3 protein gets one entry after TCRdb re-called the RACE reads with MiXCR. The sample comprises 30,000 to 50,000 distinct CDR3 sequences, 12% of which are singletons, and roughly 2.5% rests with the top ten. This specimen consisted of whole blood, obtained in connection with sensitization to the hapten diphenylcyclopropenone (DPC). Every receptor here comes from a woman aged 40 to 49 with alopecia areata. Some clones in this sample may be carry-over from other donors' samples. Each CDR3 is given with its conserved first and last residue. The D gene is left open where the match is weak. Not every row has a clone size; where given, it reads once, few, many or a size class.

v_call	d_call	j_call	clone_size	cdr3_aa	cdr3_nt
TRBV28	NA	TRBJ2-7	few	CASSLPVASLEQYF	TGTGCCAGCAGTTTACCTGTAGCCTCGCTGGAGCAGTACTTC
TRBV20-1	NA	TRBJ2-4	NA	CSASKGVTKNIQYF	TGCAGTGCTAGTAAGGGGGTAACCAAAAACATTCAGTACTTC
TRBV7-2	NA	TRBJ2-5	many	CASSLASPQETQYF	TGTGCCAGCAGCTTAGCTAGCCCTCAAGAGACCCAGTACTTC
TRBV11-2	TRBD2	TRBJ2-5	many	CASSLELAGGIQETQYF	TGTGCCAGCAGCTTAGAGCTAGCGGGGGGCATACAAGAGACCCAGTACTTC
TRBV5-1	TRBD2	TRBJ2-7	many	CASTGGAGPYEQYF	TGCGCCAGCACCGGGGGGGCGGGCCCCTACGAGCAGTACTTC
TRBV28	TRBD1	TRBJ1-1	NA	CASSLTGDTEAFF	TGTGCCAGCAGTCTTACAGGGGACACTGAAGCTTTCTTT
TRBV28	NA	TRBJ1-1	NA	CASRPLPGWAFF	TGTGCCAGCAGACCCCTCCCCGGATGGGCTTTCTTT
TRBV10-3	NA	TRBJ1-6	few	CAISERPYNSPLHF	TGTGCCATCAGTGAGAGGCCTTATAATTCACCCCTCCACTTT
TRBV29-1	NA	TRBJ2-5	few	CSVRGPRDSETQYF	TGCAGCGTGCGTGGTCCCAGGGACTCCGAGACCCAGTACTTC
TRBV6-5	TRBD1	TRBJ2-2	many	CASSTRQGAGTGELFF	TGTGCCAGCAGCACAAGACAGGGGGCAGGCACCGGGGAGCTGTTTTTT
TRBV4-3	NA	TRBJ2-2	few	CASSQGPGELFF	TGCGCCAGCAGCCAAGGGCCCGGGGAGCTGTTTTTT
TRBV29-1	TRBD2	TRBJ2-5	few	CSAGGAGEETQYF	TGCAGCGCCGGGGGGGCAGGAGAGGAGACCCAGTACTTC
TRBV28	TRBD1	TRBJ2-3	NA	CASSRSGTASDTQYF	TGTGCCAGCAGCCGCTCCGGGACAGCTTCGGATACGCAGTATTTT
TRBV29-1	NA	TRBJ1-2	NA	CSVEENYGYTF	TGCAGCGTTGAGGAGAACTATGGCTACACCTTC
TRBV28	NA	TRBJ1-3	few	CASSGTKNTIYF	TGTGCCAGCAGTGGGACTAAGAACACCATATATTTT
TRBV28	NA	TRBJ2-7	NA	CASATGPGNYEQYF	TGTGCCAGCGCCACCGGGCCGGGAAACTACGAGCAGTACTTC
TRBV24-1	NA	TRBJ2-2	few	CATSEGVGTGELFF	TGTGCCACCAGTGAAGGAGTTGGCACCGGGGAGCTGTTTTTT
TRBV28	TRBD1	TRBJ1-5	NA	CASSSTPGQGNQPQHF	TGTGCCAGCAGTTCTACCCCGGGACAGGGGAATCAGCCCCAGCATTTT
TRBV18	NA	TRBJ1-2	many	CASSAERGTNYGYTF	TGTGCCAGCTCAGCCGAACGGGGGACTAACTATGGCTACACCTTC
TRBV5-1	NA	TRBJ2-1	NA	CASSLRADPYNEQFF	TGCGCCAGCAGCTTGCGGGCAGACCCTTACAATGAGCAGTTCTTC
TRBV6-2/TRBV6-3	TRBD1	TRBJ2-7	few	CASSRNRDRGYEQYF	TGTGCCAGCAGTCGAAACCGGGACAGGGGCTACGAGCAGTACTTC
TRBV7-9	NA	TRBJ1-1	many	CASSLALVGGTEAFF	TGTGCCAGCAGCTTAGCGCTGGTGGGCGGCACTGAAGCTTTCTTT